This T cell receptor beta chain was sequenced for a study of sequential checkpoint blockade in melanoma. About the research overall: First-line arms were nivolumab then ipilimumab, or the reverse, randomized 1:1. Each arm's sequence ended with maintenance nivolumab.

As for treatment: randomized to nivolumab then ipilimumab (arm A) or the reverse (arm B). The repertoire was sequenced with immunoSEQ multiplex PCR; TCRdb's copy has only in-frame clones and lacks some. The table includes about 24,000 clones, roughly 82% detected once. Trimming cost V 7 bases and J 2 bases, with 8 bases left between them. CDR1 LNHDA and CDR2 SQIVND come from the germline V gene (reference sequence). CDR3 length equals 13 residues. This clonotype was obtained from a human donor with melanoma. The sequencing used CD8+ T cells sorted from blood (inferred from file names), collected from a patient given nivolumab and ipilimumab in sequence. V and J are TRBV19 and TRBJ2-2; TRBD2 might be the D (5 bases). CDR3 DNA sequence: TGTGCCAGTAAGAGGACTAACACCGGGGAGCTGTTTTTT. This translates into CASKRTNTGELFF.